The 2 T cell receptor beta chains below were found in one sample sequenced in a study of graft-versus-host responses after intestinal transplantation. The repertoire was sequenced with immunoSEQ multiplex PCR; TCRdb's copy has only in-frame clones and lacks some. The profile shows 95,000 to 100,000 clones, more than 75% of them singletons. This material consisted of PBMCs, taken 255 days after intestinal transplant. These TCRs come from a human patient who received an intestinal transplant, so some T cells may come from the graft donor.

Comments on this clone: One junction end disagrees with the germline gene, perhaps due to a read error. The chain recombines TRBV29-1 with TRBJ2-2; D possibly corresponds to TRBD2 (6 bases). This CDR3 has 15 residues. Germline V gene lookup returns CDR1 SQVTM and CDR2 ANQGSEA. CDR3 DNA sequence: TGCAGCGTTGAAGATGGTGGGGGGAACGCCGGGGAGCTGTTTTTT. It yields the protein CSVEDGGGNAGELFF.

This chain links TRBV13 with TRBJ1-1, with unresolved D. The CDR3 covers 14 residues. The ends were cut back, 8 bases at V and 4 bases at J, with 17 bases in the middle. CDR1 PRHDT and CDR2 FYEKMQ come from the germline V gene (reference sequence). CDR3: CASVLERRGTEAFF. The CDR3 bases are TGTGCCAGCGTTCTGGAACGTCGGGGCACTGAAGCTTTCTTT.